A selection of T cell receptor beta chains follows, all from one sample in a study of blood T cell repertoires in COVID-19. Method: immunoSEQ multiplex PCR; TCRdb's copy keeps in-frame clones and lacks some. The sample shows almost 300,000 clones, around 87% of them seen only once. The source material was peripheral blood. Receptor source: a man in his 70s with acute or convalescent COVID-19. Each CDR3 is given with its conserved first and last residue. A D gene is named only where the DNA matches it firmly. Not all rows give a size; the values are once, few, many and, for expanded clones, a class.

CDR3 DNA: TGTGCCAGCTCAGCAGGGGTGAACTCTGGGGCCAACGTCCTGACTTTC
CDR3 protein: CASSAGVNSGANVLTF
J gene: TRBJ2-6
V gene: TRBV18
clone size: NA
D gene: NA

CDR3 DNA: TGTGCCAGCAGCCCCGACTTCTCCTACAATGAGCAGTTCTTC
CDR3 protein: CASSPDFSYNEQFF
J gene: TRBJ2-1
V gene: TRBV7-2
clone size: NA
D gene: NA

CDR3 DNA: TGTGCCAGCAGCAAGGTAGCGGGAGGGCCGGGTGAGCAGTTCTTC
CDR3 protein: CASSKVAGGPGEQFF
J gene: TRBJ2-1
V gene: TRBV7-2
clone size: NA
D gene: TRBD2

CDR3 DNA: TGTGCCAGCAGTTCAGGGCCGTCTAACTATGGCTACACCTTC
CDR3 protein: CASSSGPSNYGYTF
J gene: TRBJ1-2
V gene: TRBV2
clone size: NA
D gene: NA

CDR3 DNA: TGCGCCAGCAGCCTCCAGGGAGGGGATCAGCCCCAGCATTTT
CDR3 protein: CASSLQGGDQPQHF
J gene: TRBJ1-5
V gene: TRBV5-1
clone size: NA
D gene: NA

CDR3 DNA: TGTGCCAGCAGTTACTCAACAGGGAACACTGAAGCTTTCTTT
CDR3 protein: CASSYSTGNTEAFF
J gene: TRBJ1-1
V gene: TRBV6-5
clone size: once
D gene: NA

CDR3 DNA: TGTGCCAGCTTAGGGAAAGGGGGCCCTCCGAAAGGCTACACCTTC
CDR3 protein: CASLGKGGPPKGYTF
J gene: TRBJ1-2
V gene: TRBV28
clone size: NA
D gene: TRBD1

CDR3 DNA: TGCGCCAGCAGCGTACAACAGGTTAATCAGCCCCAGCATTTT
CDR3 protein: CASSVQQVNQPQHF
J gene: TRBJ1-5
V gene: TRBV5-1
clone size: NA
D gene: NA

CDR3 DNA: TGCGCCAGCAGCCAAGACAGCCCGCCAGGGATCTCTGGAAACACCATATATTTT
CDR3 protein: CASSQDSPPGISGNTIYF
J gene: TRBJ1-3
V gene: TRBV4-3
clone size: NA
D gene: NA

CDR3 DNA: TGTGCCAGCAGCTTATTCGGCGGGGTGGCTGAGCAGTTCTTC
CDR3 protein: CASSLFGGVAEQFF
J gene: TRBJ2-1
V gene: TRBV7-2
clone size: NA
D gene: NA

CDR3 DNA: TGTGCCAGCAGTTCGGGTTTTAACACTGAAGCTTTCTTT
CDR3 protein: CASSSGFNTEAFF
J gene: TRBJ1-1
V gene: TRBV28
clone size: NA
D gene: NA

CDR3 DNA: TGTGCCAGTAGATGGGGCTTCATGAACACTGAAGCTTTCTTT
CDR3 protein: CASRWGFMNTEAFF
J gene: TRBJ1-1
V gene: TRBV19
clone size: NA
D gene: NA

CDR3 DNA: TGTGCCAGCCAGCCACTGTCCGGCGGGGGAGGGACAACCGGGGAGCTGTTTTTT
CDR3 protein: CASQPLSGGGGTTGELFF
J gene: TRBJ2-2
V gene: TRBV19
clone size: NA
D gene: NA

CDR3 DNA: TGTGCCAGCAGCCAGGGACTAGCGGCTAGAGAGACCCAGTACTTC
CDR3 protein: CASSQGLAARETQYF
J gene: TRBJ2-5
V gene: TRBV9
clone size: NA
D gene: TRBD2

CDR3 DNA: TGTGCCAGCAGCTTAACACAGGGGAGCGGGAGAGCATATGAGCAGTTCTTC
CDR3 protein: CASSLTQGSGRAYEQFF
J gene: TRBJ2-1
V gene: TRBV7-2
clone size: NA
D gene: NA

CDR3 DNA: TGCGCCAGCGGTCGAGACAACGCTGCACCAGAGACCCAGTACTTC
CDR3 protein: CASGRDNAAPETQYF
J gene: TRBJ2-5
V gene: TRBV5-1
clone size: NA
D gene: NA